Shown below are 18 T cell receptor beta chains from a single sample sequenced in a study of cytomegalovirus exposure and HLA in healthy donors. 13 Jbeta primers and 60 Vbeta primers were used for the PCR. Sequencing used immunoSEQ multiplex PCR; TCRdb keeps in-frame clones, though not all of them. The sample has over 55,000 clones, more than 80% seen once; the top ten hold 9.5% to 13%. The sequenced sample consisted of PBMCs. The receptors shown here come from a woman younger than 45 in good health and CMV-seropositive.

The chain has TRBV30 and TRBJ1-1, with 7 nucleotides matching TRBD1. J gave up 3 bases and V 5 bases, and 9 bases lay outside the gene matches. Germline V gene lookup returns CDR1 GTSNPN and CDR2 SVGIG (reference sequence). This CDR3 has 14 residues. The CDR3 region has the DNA TGTGCCTGGTCGGCTGCGGGACAGTACACTGAAGCTTTCTTT. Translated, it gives CAWSAAGQYTEAFF.

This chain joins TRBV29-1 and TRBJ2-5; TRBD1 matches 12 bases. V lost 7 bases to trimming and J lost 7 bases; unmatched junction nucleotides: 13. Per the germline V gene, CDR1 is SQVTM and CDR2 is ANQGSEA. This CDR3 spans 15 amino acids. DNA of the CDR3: TGCAGCGCCCAAGGGACAGGGGGCGTCCCCGGGACCCAGTACTTC. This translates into CSAQGTGGVPGTQYF.

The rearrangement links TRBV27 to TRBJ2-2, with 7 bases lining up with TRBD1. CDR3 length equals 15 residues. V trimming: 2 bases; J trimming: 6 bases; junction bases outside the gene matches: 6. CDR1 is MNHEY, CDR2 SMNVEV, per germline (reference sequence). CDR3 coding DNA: TGTGCCAGCAGTTTAGAGGGGGCAGCTCCCGGGGAGCTGTTTTTT. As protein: CASSLEGAAPGELFF.

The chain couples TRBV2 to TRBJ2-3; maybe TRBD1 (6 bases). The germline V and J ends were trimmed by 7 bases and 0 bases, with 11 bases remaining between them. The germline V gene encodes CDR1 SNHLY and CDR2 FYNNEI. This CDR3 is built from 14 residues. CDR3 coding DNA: TGTGCCAGCACACGGACAGTCAGCACAGATACGCAGTATTTT. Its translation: CASTRTVSTDTQYF.

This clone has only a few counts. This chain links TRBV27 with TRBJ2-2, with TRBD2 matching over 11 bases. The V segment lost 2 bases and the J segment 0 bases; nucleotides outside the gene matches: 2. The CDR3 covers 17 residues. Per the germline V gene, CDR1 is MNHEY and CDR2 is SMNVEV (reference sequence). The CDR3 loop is CASSLELAGANTGELFF. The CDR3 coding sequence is TGTGCCAGCAGTTTAGAACTAGCGGGAGCGAACACCGGGGAGCTGTTTTTT.

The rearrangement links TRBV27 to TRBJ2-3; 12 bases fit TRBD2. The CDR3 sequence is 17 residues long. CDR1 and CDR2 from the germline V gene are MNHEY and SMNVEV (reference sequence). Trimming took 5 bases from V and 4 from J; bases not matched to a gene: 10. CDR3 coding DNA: TGTGCCAGCAGTACTCCTTTCACTAGCGGGAGGTCAGATACGCAGTATTTT. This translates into CASSTPFTSGRSDTQYF.

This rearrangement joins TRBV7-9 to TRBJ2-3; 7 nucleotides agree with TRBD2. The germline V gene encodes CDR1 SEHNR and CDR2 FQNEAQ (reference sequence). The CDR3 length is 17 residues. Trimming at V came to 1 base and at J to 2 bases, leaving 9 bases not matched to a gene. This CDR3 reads CASSLVPSGYSTDTQYF. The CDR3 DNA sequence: TGTGCCAGCAGCTTAGTACCTAGCGGATATTCCACAGATACGCAGTATTTT.

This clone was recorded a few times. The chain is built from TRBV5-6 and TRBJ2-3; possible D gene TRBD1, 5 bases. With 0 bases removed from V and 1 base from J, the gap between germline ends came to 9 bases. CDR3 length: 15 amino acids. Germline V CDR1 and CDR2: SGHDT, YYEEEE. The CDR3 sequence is CASSLVGAGTDTQYF. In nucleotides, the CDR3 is TGTGCCAGCAGCTTGGTAGGGGCTGGCACAGATACGCAGTATTTT.

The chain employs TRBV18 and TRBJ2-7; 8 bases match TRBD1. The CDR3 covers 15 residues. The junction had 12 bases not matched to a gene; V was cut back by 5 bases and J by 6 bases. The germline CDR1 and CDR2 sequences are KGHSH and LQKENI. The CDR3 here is CASSTRTGKDPEQYF. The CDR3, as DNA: TGTGCCAGCTCAACTAGGACAGGGAAGGATCCCGAGCAGTACTTC. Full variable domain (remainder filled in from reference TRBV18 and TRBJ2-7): NAGVMQNPRHLVRRRGQEARLRCSPMKGHSHVYWYRQLPEEGLKFMVYLQKENIIDESGMPKERFSAEFPKEGPSILRIQQVVRGDSAAYFCASSTRTGKDPEQYFGPGTRLTVT.

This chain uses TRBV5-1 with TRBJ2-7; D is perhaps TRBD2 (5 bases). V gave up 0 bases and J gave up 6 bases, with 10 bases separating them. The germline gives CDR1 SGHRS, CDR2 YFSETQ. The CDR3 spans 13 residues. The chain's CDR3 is CASSLGPGSEQYF. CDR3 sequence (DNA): TGCGCCAGCAGCTTGGGCCCGGGAAGCGAGCAGTACTTC.

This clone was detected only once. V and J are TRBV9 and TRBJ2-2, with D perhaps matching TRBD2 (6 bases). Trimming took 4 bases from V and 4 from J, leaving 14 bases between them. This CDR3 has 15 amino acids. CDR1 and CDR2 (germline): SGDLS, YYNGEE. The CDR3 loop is CASSPRGRGTGELFF. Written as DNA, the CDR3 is TGTGCCAGCAGCCCTCGTGGGCGGGGCACCGGGGAGCTGTTTTTT.

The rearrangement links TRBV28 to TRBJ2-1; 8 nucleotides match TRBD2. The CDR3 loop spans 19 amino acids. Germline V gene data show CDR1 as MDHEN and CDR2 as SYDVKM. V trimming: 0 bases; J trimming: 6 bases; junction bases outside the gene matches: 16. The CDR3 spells CASSLWGWDSGAASNEQFF. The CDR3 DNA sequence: TGTGCCAGCAGTTTATGGGGATGGGATAGCGGGGCCGCCTCCAATGAGCAGTTCTTC. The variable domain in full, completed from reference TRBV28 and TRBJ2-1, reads DVKVTQSSRYLVKRTGEKVFLECVQDMDHENMFWYRQDPGLGLRLIYFSYDVKMKEKGDIPEGYSVSREKKERFSLILESASTNQTSMYLCASSLWGWDSGAASNEQFFGPGTRLTVL.

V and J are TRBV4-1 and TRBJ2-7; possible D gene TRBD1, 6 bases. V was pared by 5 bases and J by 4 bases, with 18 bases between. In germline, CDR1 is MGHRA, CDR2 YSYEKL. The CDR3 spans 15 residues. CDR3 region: CASSLPGDRVYEQYF. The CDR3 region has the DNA TGCGCCAGCAGCTTACCAGGGGATAGAGTTTACGAGCAGTACTTC.

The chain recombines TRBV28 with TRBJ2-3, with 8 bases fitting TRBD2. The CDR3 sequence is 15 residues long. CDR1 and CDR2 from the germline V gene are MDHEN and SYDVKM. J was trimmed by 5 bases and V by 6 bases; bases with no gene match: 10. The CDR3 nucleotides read TGTGCCAGCAGCCCCCCTCGGCGGGAGGTAGATACGCAGTATTTT. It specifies CASSPPRREVDTQYF.

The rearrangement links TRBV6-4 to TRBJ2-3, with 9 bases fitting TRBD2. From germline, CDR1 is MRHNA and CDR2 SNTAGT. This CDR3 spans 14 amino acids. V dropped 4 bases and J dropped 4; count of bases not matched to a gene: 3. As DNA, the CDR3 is TGTGCCAGCAGTGGAGCGGGAGGTGCAGATACGCAGTATTTT. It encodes CASSGAGGADTQYF.

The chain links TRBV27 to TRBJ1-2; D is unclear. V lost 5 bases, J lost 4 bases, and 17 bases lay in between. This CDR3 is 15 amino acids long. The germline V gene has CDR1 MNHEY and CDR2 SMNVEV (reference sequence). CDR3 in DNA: TGTGCCAGCAGTGGAAACCGGCAGGCTCCCTATGGCTACACCTTC. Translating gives CASSGNRQAPYGYTF.

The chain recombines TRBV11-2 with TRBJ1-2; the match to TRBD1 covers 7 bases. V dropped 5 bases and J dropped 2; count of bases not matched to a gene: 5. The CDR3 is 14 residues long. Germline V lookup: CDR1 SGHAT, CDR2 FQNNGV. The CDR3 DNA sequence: TGTGCCAGCAGCATGGGGACAGAGAACTATGGCTACACCTTC. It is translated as CASSMGTENYGYTF.

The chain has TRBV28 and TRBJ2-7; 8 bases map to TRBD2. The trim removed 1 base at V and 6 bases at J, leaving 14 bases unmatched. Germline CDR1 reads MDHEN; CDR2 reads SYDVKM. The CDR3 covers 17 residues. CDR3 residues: CASSLLMGRAGDGEQYF. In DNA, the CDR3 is TGTGCCAGCAGTTTATTGATGGGGAGAGCGGGAGACGGCGAGCAGTACTTC.